One and the same sample provided the 24 T cell receptor beta chains below, sequenced in a study of blood T cell repertoires in COVID-19. The method was immunoSEQ multiplex PCR; TCRdb's version includes in-frame clones alone and lacks a portion of them. The table has a few hundred thousand clones, around 83% seen once. The sequenced material came from peripheral blood. All receptors derive from a woman aged 50 to 65 with acute or convalescent COVID-19.

The chain recombines TRBV19 with TRBJ2-2; the D gene is possibly TRBD2 (5 bases). Trimming took 8 bases from V and 4 from J, leaving 14 bases between them. The CDR3 has 14 residues. Germline lookup yields CDR1 LNHDA and CDR2 SQIVND (reference sequence). The CDR3 protein is CASVTRDATGELFF. CDR3 coding DNA: TGTGCCAGTGTAACTCGGGATGCCACCGGGGAGCTGTTTTTT.

The rearrangement links TRBV5-4 to TRBJ2-1, with 8 bases identical to TRBD2. Germline CDR1 is SGHNT and CDR2 is YYREEE (reference sequence). With V trimmed by 4 bases and J by 8 bases, 11 bases remained unmatched. The CDR3 runs to 15 residues. The chain's CDR3 is CASSPTGGVEDEQFF. Written as DNA, the CDR3 is TGTGCCAGCAGCCCGACGGGGGGGGTAGAGGATGAGCAGTTCTTC.

In DNA, the CDR3 is TGTGCCAGCAGCGCCCAGGGCCCCTATGGCTACACCTTC. Translated: CASSAQGPYGYTF. The chain employs TRBV2 and TRBJ1-2, with a weak D call TRBD1 (5 bases). V was shortened by 6 bases and J by 4 bases, with 12 bases between the two germline ends. The CDR3 runs 13 residues. Looked up from germline, CDR1 is SNHLY and CDR2 is FYNNEI.

The chain has TRBV5-1 and TRBJ1-1, with unresolved D. The CDR3 totals 14 residues. Trimming removed 6 bases from V and 0 bases from J, with 12 bases in between. Germline V gene data show CDR1 as SGHRS and CDR2 as YFSETQ. The CDR3 is CASTEDGMNTEAFF. CDR3 in DNA: TGCGCCAGCACCGAGGACGGGATGAACACTGAAGCTTTCTTT.

J is TRBJ1-2 and V is TRBV25-1; D is ambiguous. CDR3 length equals 13 residues. V was pared by 1 base and J by 10 bases, with 13 bases between. Germline V CDR1 and CDR2: MGHDK, SYGVNS. The CDR3 nucleotides read TGTGCCAGCAGTGAATGGGAGGGTATGAACTACACCTTC. Translated, it gives CASSEWEGMNYTF.

The chain recombines TRBV15 with TRBJ2-3; D may be TRBD2 (5 bases). Trimming left V 4 bases short and J 6 bases short, with 14 bases between. Germline-derived CDR1 and CDR2 are LNHNV and YYDKDF (reference sequence). This CDR3 is built from 14 residues. The CDR3 sequence: CATSTPARGDTQYF. CDR3 sequence (DNA): TGTGCCACCAGCACGCCAGCAAGAGGGGATACGCAGTATTTT.

CDR3 nucleotides: TGTGCCAGCAGTGAAGCAGGCGCAGGGTGGAAAGGCAAAAACATTCAGTACTTC. Translation: CASSEAGAGWKGKNIQYF. The chain couples TRBV6-1 to TRBJ2-4, with a weak D call TRBD1 (5 bases). Trimming shortened V by 0 bases and J by 3 bases, and 18 bases separated the two germline ends. The CDR3 has 18 amino acids. Per germline, CDR1 MNHNS and CDR2 SASEGT.

This clone was seen a single time. This sequence joins TRBV19 and TRBJ1-2, with a possible D match to TRBD1 (5 bases). V shed 4 bases and J shed 4 bases, with 19 bases lying between them. The germline gives CDR1 LNHDA, CDR2 SQIVND (reference sequence). CDR3 length: 16 amino acids. The CDR3 bases are TGTGCCAGTAGTAGGCGACAGCCTCCCCGCACCTATGGCTACACCTTC. This encodes CASSRRQPPRTYGYTF.

This sequence joins TRBV2 and TRBJ2-5; maybe TRBD1 (5 bases). CDR1 SNHLY and CDR2 FYNNEI come from the germline V gene. V was pared by 7 bases and J by 2 bases, with 14 bases between. The CDR3 runs to 14 residues. DNA for the CDR3: TGTGCCAGCATCATCCCAGGGCCTCAAGAGACCCAGTACTTC. This gives the protein CASIIPGPQETQYF.

The J gene is TRBJ2-1, the V gene TRBV6-1; 7 bases agree with TRBD2. CDR1 is MNHNS, CDR2 SASEGT, per germline. The trim removed 2 bases at V and 5 bases at J, leaving 6 bases unmatched. This CDR3 contains 15 residues. The CDR3 nucleotides read TGTGCCAGCAGTGAATTGGGGGGGGGTAACAATGAGCAGTTCTTC. Translated, it gives CASSELGGGNNEQFF.

This clone was observed a few times. The rearrangement uses TRBV10-1 and TRBJ1-1; 7 positions match TRBD1. This CDR3 is built from 11 residues. V shed 6 bases, J shed 5 bases, and the junction held 0 bases outside the gene matches. CDR1 and CDR2 (germline): WNHNN, SYGVQD (reference sequence). CDR3 in DNA: TGCGCCAGCAGCAGGGGGACTGAAGCTTTCTTT. Residues: CASSRGTEAFF.

V is TRBV7-9 and J is TRBJ1-1, with 7 bases matching TRBD1. This CDR3 is built from 14 residues. The germline gives CDR1 SEHNR, CDR2 FQNEAQ (reference sequence). V lost 4 bases to trimming and J lost 1 base; unmatched junction nucleotides: 3. The CDR3 loop reads CASSSTGENTEAFF. CDR3 in DNA: TGTGCCAGCAGCTCCACAGGGGAGAACACTGAAGCTTTCTTT. The complete variable domain, with remaining parts taken from reference TRBV7-9 and TRBJ1-1, reads DTGVSQNPRHKITKRGQNVTFRCDPISEHNRLYWYRQTLGQGPEFLTYFQNEAQLEKSRLLSDRFSAERPKGSFSTLEIQRTEQGDSAMYLCASSSTGENTEAFFGQGTRLTVV.

The V gene is TRBV4-2, the J gene TRBJ2-1; 8 bases are shared with TRBD2. The germline gives CDR1 LGHNA, CDR2 YNFKEQ. This CDR3 is 16 amino acids long. Germline trimming cut 0 bases from V and 8 bases from J; bases unmatched to any gene: 9. The CDR3 nucleotides read TGTGCCAGCAGCCAAGATCTCCGGGAGGGCCGCGATGAGCAGTTCTTC. This sequence encodes CASSQDLREGRDEQFF.

This chain uses TRBV6-5 with TRBJ1-1; a possible D gene is TRBD1 (6 bases). CDR3 length: 14 residues. CDR1 is MNHEY and CDR2 is SVGAGI in the germline V gene. V shed 8 bases and J shed 8 bases, with 21 bases lying between them. The CDR3 loop is CASQVGAGAKEAFF. In DNA form, the CDR3 reads TGTGCCAGCCAAGTTGGGGCAGGGGCTAAGGAAGCTTTCTTT.

J is TRBJ2-3 and V is TRBV19; 9 bases are a match to TRBD2. Germline V lookup: CDR1 LNHDA, CDR2 SQIVND (reference sequence). The length of the CDR3 is 15 residues. V lost 4 bases and J lost 1; bases outside the gene matches: 3. Written as DNA, the CDR3 is TGTGCCAGTAGTAATAGCGGGAGTGGCACAGATACGCAGTATTTT. Translated: CASSNSGSGTDTQYF.

The chain joins TRBV2 to TRBJ1-2; D is undetermined. V lost 7 bases and J 1 base, leaving 10 bases between the germline ends. The CDR3 loop spans 13 amino acids. In germline, CDR1 is SNHLY, CDR2 FYNNEI. CDR3 region: CASIEGSNYGYTF. The CDR3 DNA is TGTGCCAGCATAGAGGGAAGTAACTATGGCTACACCTTC.

The CDR3 sequence is CASTSAGGAGGSPLHF. The CDR3 DNA sequence: TGTGCCAGCACCTCGGCAGGGGGCGCGGGTGGATCACCCCTCCACTTT. The rearrangement joins TRBV5-6 to TRBJ1-6, with 8 bases that match TRBD1. V shed 6 bases and J 10 bases; nucleotides not matched to a gene: 15. In germline, CDR1 is SGHDT, CDR2 YYEEEE. This CDR3 is 16 amino acids long. The variable domain in full, with the rest retrieved from reference TRBV5-6 and TRBJ1-6, is DAGVTQSPTHLIKTRGQQVTLRCSPKSGHDTVSWYQQALGQGPQFIFQYYEEEERQRGNFPDRFSGHQFPNYSSELNVNALLLGDSALYLCASTSAGGAGGSPLHFGNGTRLTVT.

The chain joins TRBV6-5 to TRBJ1-5; 8 bases are shared with TRBD1. This CDR3 region has 14 residues. V shed 7 bases, J shed 3 bases, and the junction held 5 bases outside the gene matches. CDR1 is MNHEY, CDR2 SVGAGI, per germline. The CDR3 protein is CASTKTGDNQPQHF. The CDR3 DNA is TGTGCCAGCACCAAGACAGGGGACAATCAGCCCCAGCATTTT.

This clone was recorded once. The chain employs TRBV7-8 and TRBJ2-7; 11 positions match TRBD1. The CDR3 runs 15 residues. Germline values: CDR1 SGHVS, CDR2 FQNEAQ. Trimming at V came to 5 bases and at J to 3 bases, leaving 6 bases not matched to a gene. In DNA, the CDR3 is TGTGCCAGCAGCGCCTCCGGGACAGGGGGCTACGAGCAGTACTTC. Translated: CASSASGTGGYEQYF.

This chain links TRBV2 with TRBJ2-7; possible D gene TRBD2, 5 bases. The CDR3 is 15 residues long. Deletions cut 7 bases from V and 6 bases from J, with 22 bases between. Germline values: CDR1 SNHLY, CDR2 FYNNEI. CDR3 loop: CASTSERLSSSEQYF. CDR3 nucleotides: TGTGCCAGCACCTCCGAAAGGCTTTCTAGCAGCGAGCAGTACTTC.

The V call is TRBV27, the J call TRBJ2-6, with D possibly being TRBD1 (6 bases). The CDR3 runs to 16 residues. V was cut by 3 bases and J by 2 bases, with 11 bases left in between. Germline values: CDR1 MNHEY, CDR2 SMNVEV (reference sequence). DNA of the CDR3: TGTGCCAGCAGTTTCAAGGGACATCCTGGGGCCAACGTCCTGACTTTC. It codes for CASSFKGHPGANVLTF.

Only one count was recorded for this clone. The J gene is TRBJ2-1, the V gene TRBV12-3 or TRBV12-4, with D tentatively TRBD1 (5 bases). There are 13 residues in the CDR3. The V gene lost 7 bases and the J gene lost 4 bases, with 11 bases spanning the gap. The CDR3 nucleotides read TGTGCCAGCACTCTAGGGGATTACAATGAGCAGTTCTTC. Translated: CASTLGDYNEQFF.

There are a few counts of this clone. The genes are TRBV2 and TRBJ1-1, with D hard to call. The CDR3 is made up of 13 amino acids. V was clipped by 4 bases and J by 1 base, with 7 bases between them. CDR1 and CDR2 (germline): SNHLY, FYNNEI. The CDR3 sequence: CASSGRRNTEAFF. For the CDR3, the DNA is TGTGCCAGCAGTGGGAGGAGGAACACTGAAGCTTTCTTT. Based on the CDR3 plus reference TRBV2 and TRBJ1-1, the full variable domain is EPEVTQTPSHQVTQMGQEVILRCVPISNHLYFYWYRQILGQKVEFLVSFYNNEISEKSEIFDDQFSVERPDGSNFTLKIRSTKLEDSAMYFCASSGRRNTEAFFGQGTRLTVV.

This clone showed up many times. The V and J genes are TRBV5-1 and TRBJ1-1, with D possibly matching TRBD1 (6 bases). Germline CDR1 reads SGHRS; CDR2 reads YFSETQ. V was clipped by 0 bases and J by 3 bases, with 6 bases between them. The CDR3 consists of 13 residues. The CDR3, as DNA: TGCGCCAGCAGCTTGGACAGGGACACTGAAGCTTTCTTT. Translation gives CASSLDRDTEAFF.